This entry concerns a single TCR beta chain. No antigen is known for it. This entry comes from a study of OX40 agonist ivuxolimab in advanced cancers. Regarding the study as a whole: Dose levels from 0.1 to 3.0 mg/kg saw CD4+ and CD8+ blood T cells expand clonally by week 6. Relative to CD4+ cells, CD8+ T cells on average had more expanded clones. The antigen specificity of the peripheral T cells (those that were expanded) was not determined.

Sequencing was performed with immunoSEQ multiplex PCR; in TCRdb, only in-frame clones are kept and a portion is missing. The sample has 70,000 to 75,000 clones; about 85% are singletons. With 5 bases removed from V and 4 bases from J, the gap between germline ends came to 11 bases. The CDR3 is made up of 14 amino acids. Germline V CDR1 and CDR2: MNHEY, SVGAGI. Specimen: CD4+ or CD8+ T cells sorted from blood, collected in a trial of the OX40 agonist ivuxolimab. The receptor's source is an adult with an advanced solid tumor such as melanoma, head and neck, liver or kidney cancer. The gene calls are TRBV6-5 and TRBJ2-2; no clear D gene. The CDR3: CASSLLSFTGELFF. DNA for the CDR3: TGTGCCAGCAGTCTCCTGTCTTTCACCGGGGAGCTGTTTTTT.